This TCR beta chain was captured in a study of memory CD4+ T cells and cytomegalovirus serostatus. Whole-study context: Of the healthy Belgian adults, roughly ten were CMV seropositive and approximately 25 seronegative.

CDR1 and CDR2 (germline): LNHDA, SQIVND (reference sequence). V shed 6 bases and J shed 4 bases, with 4 bases lying between them. This CDR3 has 11 residues. Of note for this clone: Its antigen is as yet unknown.

Single viable CD3+CD4+CD8-CD45RO+ cells were sorted as the memory CD4+ T cells. After thawing, CD4+ T cells were positively selected. Findings of the study overall: Each of around 69 CMV-associated TCRbeta sequences occurred in one to five individuals.

As processed by the authors: Out-of-frame sequences were removed, leaving 2 million to 2.5 million distinct TCRbeta sequences. Here immunoSEQ multiplex PCR was the method, and the copy in TCRdb shows in-frame clones only, minus some. The V and J calls and the clone size are those of that table, but D and trimming were determined from the DNA. Here the sample spans 50,000 or so clones, 80% being singletons. This clonotype was obtained from an adult in good health and CMV-seropositive. The chain joins TRBV19 to TRBJ1-3, with D hard to call. Sequenced input: memory CD4+ T cells from blood. CDR3 loop: CASSRGNTIYF. As DNA, the CDR3 is TGTGCCAGTAGCCGAGGAAACACCATATATTTT. The whole variable domain, remainder taken from reference TRBV19 and TRBJ1-3, is DGGITQSPKYLFRKEGQNVTLSCEQNLNHDAMYWYRQDPGQGLRLIYYSQIVNDFQKGDIAEGYSVSREKKESFPLTVTSAQKNPTAFYLCASSRGNTIYFGEGSWLTVV.